This T cell receptor beta chain appears in the sequencing data of a study of cytomegalovirus exposure and HLA in healthy donors. The study's findings and limits: Listed as cytomegalovirus-associated were 164 TCR beta chains. Across donors, presence/absence analyses took sequencing depth to be roughly uniform. Three CMV-associated chains proved CMV antigen-specific in vitro.

The CDR3 runs 14 residues. V was clipped by 4 bases and J by 6 bases, with 13 bases between them. CDR1 LGHNA and CDR2 YSLEER come from the germline V gene. Both 60 Vbeta primers and 13 Jbeta primers went into the PCR. As processed by the authors: There were 80 million or so unique TCR beta chains by a later count, and some 10 million of them were shared. TCRdb's copy holds only in-frame clones and misses some; the assay was immunoSEQ multiplex PCR. Clone size and V and J calls were adopted from that table, with D and trimming inferred from the DNA. The sample has some 150,000 clones, 80% seen once. This clone was detected only a few times. The antigen remains undetermined.

V usage is TRBV4-3 and J usage is TRBJ1-5, with D unclear. The sequence came from a young man in good health and CMV-seronegative. The sample comprised PBMCs. The chain's CDR3 is CASSLREWSQPQHF. In nucleotides, the CDR3 is TGCGCCAGCAGCCTCCGGGAGTGGAGTCAGCCCCAGCATTTT.